Listed here is a single TCR beta chain. Its antigen is not identified. This specimen comes from a study of identifying expanded T cells in peripheral blood. Collection occurred without any documented infections or immune events in donors. Per the germline V gene, CDR1 is SNHLY and CDR2 is FYNNEI. Trimming cost V 6 bases and J 1 base, with 15 bases left between them. The CDR3 spans 15 residues. Study-level results: About 1.2 clones differed between technical replicates, versus about 17 and 20 over time. Across healthy donors, higher total template counts meant significantly greater approximately two-week count variance.

The data were produced by immunoSEQ multiplex PCR, yet TCRdb's version contains in-frame clones alone and is incomplete. This table has about 100,000 clones, about 87% appearing once. The sequenced sample consisted of blood. The TCR sequence derives from a person aged 18 to 75 in good health. The rearrangement links TRBV2 to TRBJ1-1; weak D call: TRBD1 (5 bases). The CDR3 DNA is TGTGCCAGCAGAGGGACGATGGGGCCGAACACTGAAGCTTTCTTT. It codes for CASRGTMGPNTEAFF. Drawing the rest from reference TRBV2 and TRBJ1-1, the complete variable domain is EPEVTQTPSHQVTQMGQEVILRCVPISNHLYFYWYRQILGQKVEFLVSFYNNEISEKSEIFDDQFSVERPDGSNFTLKIRSTKLEDSAMYFCASRGTMGPNTEAFFGQGTRLTVV.